The 5 T cell receptor beta chains below were found in one sample sequenced in a study of blood T cells in healthy people across ages. A second PCR of 7 to 11 cycles used a sample-barcoded 5' primer and a J-beta primer mix. Each CDR3 protein is one row after TCRdb ran MiXCR on the 5' RACE reads. The table includes about 680,000 distinct CDR3 sequences, roughly 50% detected once. Sequencing input: blood. The receptors come from an older woman in good health.

V is TRBV20-1 and J is TRBJ2-5; 12 bases map to TRBD1. Germline V gene lookup returns CDR1 DFQATT and CDR2 SNEGSKA (reference sequence). V shed 5 bases, J shed 11 bases, and the junction held 9 bases outside the gene matches. The CDR3 length is 13 residues. CDR3 loop: CSALPGQGAKQYF. The CDR3 nucleotides read TGCAGTGCTCTTCCGGGACAGGGGGCTAAGCAGTACTTC.

The sample holds a few counts of this clonotype. The V call is TRBV7-2, the J call TRBJ2-2; D gene unclear. Between the trimmed V and J ends, which lost 4 bases and 0 bases, there was a span of 15 bases. This CDR3 has 17 amino acids. CDR1 is SGHTA, CDR2 FQGNSA, per germline. CDR3 nucleotide sequence: TGTGCCAGCAGCTCGCGCCCCCGAGGCGCGAACACCGGGGAGCTGTTTTTT. This sequence encodes CASSSRPRGANTGELFF.

This clonotype was recorded a few times. This chain links TRBV20-1 with TRBJ2-1, with TRBD2 identical over 10 bases. There are 16 residues in the CDR3. Losses at the gene ends were 1 base for V and 2 bases for J; bases not matched to a gene: 5. The germline gives CDR1 DFQATT, CDR2 SNEGSKA (reference sequence). The CDR3 here is CSARVPSGRAYNEQFF. The CDR3 region has the DNA TGCAGTGCTAGAGTGCCCAGCGGGAGGGCCTACAATGAGCAGTTCTTC.

This chain uses TRBV29-1 with TRBJ2-6; D ambiguous. The CDR3 covers 13 residues. V was trimmed by 4 bases and J by 0 bases, leaving 4 bases between them. Germline values: CDR1 SQVTM, CDR2 ANQGSEA. This chain's CDR3 is CSVAFSGANVLTF. The CDR3 nucleotides read TGCAGCGTTGCCTTCTCTGGGGCCAACGTCCTGACTTTC.

The chain is built from TRBV7-9 and TRBJ2-5; 10 positions agree with TRBD1. Germline-derived CDR1 and CDR2 are SEHNR and FQNEAQ (reference sequence). CDR3 size: 16 residues. The V segment lost 5 bases and the J segment 4 bases; nucleotides outside the gene matches: 10. The CDR3 sequence: CASSLSDRGRVETQYF. DNA of the CDR3: TGTGCCAGCAGCCTCTCAGACAGGGGGCGCGTAGAGACCCAGTACTTC. Variable domain in full (rest from reference TRBV7-9 and TRBJ2-5): DTGVSQNPRHKITKRGQNVTFRCDPISEHNRLYWYRQTLGQGPEFLTYFQNEAQLEKSRLLSDRFSAERPKGSFSTLEIQRTEQGDSAMYLCASSLSDRGRVETQYFGPGTRLLVL.